In its sample, the clone carrying this T cell receptor (beta chain) was seen a few times. Its antigen is unknown. Source study methods: Researchers built a distant-metastasis classifier for papillary thyroid cancer that drew on CDR3 differences across clinicopathological groups. TCRdb re-analyzed the PCR reads using MiXCR. The V and J calls come from TCRdb's annotation, not from the publication. The table shows 20,000 to 25,000 clones, with 36% occurring only once. The sample belongs to a study of metastatic and nonmetastatic thyroid tumors. Study-level background: Malignant thyroid and benign thyroid patients provided blood and tumor or nodule tissue whose repertoires were compared. Findings and limits, study-wide: Compared with benign nodules, malignant thyroid tumors were reported to have significantly higher TCR beta diversity in both blood and tumor.

All patients reached thyroid surgery having received no treatment beforehand. The sequencing input was blood. The sequence derives from a male donor with papillary thyroid cancer or a benign thyroid nodule (not recorded which). Some clones in this sample may be carry-over from other donors' samples.

The CDR3 is CASVRTGSNTGELFF. The CDR3 bases are TGTGCTAGTGTTCGGACAGGGTCAAACACCGGGGAGCTGTTTTTT. The gene calls are TRBV12-5 and TRBJ2-2, with 8 bases matching TRBD1. The trim removed 7 bases at V and 2 bases at J, leaving 6 bases unmatched. CDR3 length equals 15 residues. In germline, CDR1 is LGHNT, CDR2 FRNRAP.